These 31 T cell receptor beta chains were sequenced from one sample in a study of cytomegalovirus exposure and HLA in healthy donors. 13 Jbeta primers and 60 Vbeta primers were used for the PCR. Assay used: immunoSEQ multiplex PCR; TCRdb lists only in-frame clones, some missing. The sample lists roughly 140,000 clones; roughly 82% were seen once. Sequenced sample: PBMCs. These receptors all come from a woman aged 45 to 65 in good health and CMV-seropositive.

CDR3: CASSNPGQNTEAFF. In DNA form, the CDR3 reads TGCGCCAGCAGCAATCCCGGACAGAACACTGAAGCTTTCTTT. J is TRBJ1-1 and V is TRBV5-1; perhaps TRBD1 as D (5 bases). The CDR3 is 14 amino acids. CDR1 is SGHRS and CDR2 is YFSETQ in the germline V gene. Between the trimmed V and J ends, which lost 4 bases and 1 base, there was a span of 11 bases. The full variable domain, rest sourced from reference TRBV5-1 and TRBJ1-1, is KAGVTQTPRYLIKTRGQQVTLSCSPISGHRSVSWYQQTPGQGLQFLFEYFSETQRNKGNFPGRFSGRQFSNSRSEMNVSTLELGDSALYLCASSNPGQNTEAFFGQGTRLTVV.

The chain joins TRBV29-1 to TRBJ1-2; D is possibly TRBD1 (5 bases). V gave up 2 bases and J gave up 9 bases, with 10 bases separating them. The germline gives CDR1 SQVTM, CDR2 ANQGSEA. The CDR3 extends over 11 amino acids. This CDR3 reads CSVEREGRYTF. The CDR3, as DNA: TGCAGCGTTGAAAGGGAGGGACGCTACACCTTC.

This clone was observed once. V usage is TRBV5-1 and J usage is TRBJ2-5; 10 bases map to TRBD1. The last part of the DNA fits TRBJ2-7 better; the J call may be wrong. This CDR3 is 14 amino acids long. CDR1 is SGHRS, CDR2 YFSETQ, per germline. In DNA form, the CDR3 reads TGCGCCAGCAGCCCACCGACAGGGGGCCACGAGCAGTACTTC. Its translation is CASSPPTGGHEQYF.

The CDR3 DNA is TGTGCCAGCAGCCCAGGAGGGACCGCCGCGAACACCGGGGAGCTGTTTTTT. It encodes CASSPGGTAANTGELFF. V and J are TRBV7-9 and TRBJ2-2, with D maybe TRBD2 (6 bases). V was pared by 5 bases and J by 0 bases, with 16 bases between. The CDR3 consists of 17 residues. The germline V gene encodes CDR1 SEHNR and CDR2 FQNEAQ (reference sequence).

The V call is TRBV19, the J call TRBJ1-6, with 8 bases lining up with TRBD1. Germline assignment: CDR1 LNHDA and CDR2 SQIVND (reference sequence). Germline trimming cut 5 bases from V and 8 bases from J; bases unmatched to any gene: 5. The CDR3 runs 14 residues. CDR3 nucleotides: TGTGCCAGTAGTTTCGGACAGGGAGATTCACCCCTCCACTTT. Protein product: CASSFGQGDSPLHF.

The table lists this clone with a few counts. This chain connects TRBV9 to TRBJ2-1; possible D gene TRBD2, 6 bases. V gave up 4 bases and J gave up 7 bases, with 18 bases separating them. In germline, CDR1 is SGDLS, CDR2 YYNGEE. This CDR3 comprises 15 residues. In nucleotides, the CDR3 is TGTGCCAGCAGCCCGGGGGATCAAAAACGGAATGAGCAGTTCTTC. Amino acid sequence: CASSPGDQKRNEQFF.

This chain joins TRBV7-9 and TRBJ1-6; the D gene is possibly TRBD1 (6 bases). The CDR3 is 14 amino acids. V lost 2 bases, J lost 9 bases, and 11 bases lay in between. Germline CDR1 SEHNR, CDR2 FQNEAQ (reference sequence). The CDR3 bases are TGTGCCAGCAGCTTAAACAGGGAAGGTTCACCCCTCCACTTT. Encoded protein: CASSLNREGSPLHF.

Notes on this clone: The sample holds other DNA sequences that translate to the same CDR3. The rearrangement links TRBV7-9 to TRBJ2-3; D call uncertain. Looked up from germline, CDR1 is SEHNR and CDR2 is FQNEAQ (reference sequence). The CDR3 extends over 11 amino acids. V was trimmed by 4 bases and J by 3 bases, leaving 2 bases between them. The CDR3 loop is CASSSTDTQYF. The CDR3 DNA reads TGTGCCAGCAGCTCGACAGATACGCAGTATTTT.

The chain joins TRBV29-1 to TRBJ1-4, with TRBD1 matching 7 bases. Per germline, CDR1 SQVTM and CDR2 ANQGSEA. The CDR3 sequence is 13 residues long. Germline trimming cut 4 bases from V and 5 bases from J; bases unmatched to any gene: 4. CDR3 in DNA: TGCAGCGTTGTGTTACAGGGGAATGAAAAACTGTTTTTT. Its translation is CSVVLQGNEKLFF.

The V gene is TRBV7-2, the J gene TRBJ2-3; 11 bases align to TRBD2. The J segment lost 2 bases and the V segment lost 1 base, leaving 2 bases of the junction unmatched. The CDR3 consists of 16 residues. The germline gives CDR1 SGHTA, CDR2 FQGNSA. The DNA of the CDR3 is TGTGCCAGCAGCTTAGGACTAGCGGGGATCACAGATACGCAGTATTTT. Translating gives CASSLGLAGITDTQYF. Together with reference TRBV7-2 and TRBJ2-3, the CDR3 gives the full variable domain: GAGVSQSPSNKVTEKGKDVELRCDPISGHTALYWYRQSLGQGLEFLIYFQGNSAPDKSGLPSDRFSAERTGGSVSTLTIQRTQQEDSAVYLCASSLGLAGITDTQYFGPGTRLTVL.

The gene calls are TRBV6-5 and TRBJ1-2; TRBD1 agrees at 8 bases. The V gene's germline CDR1 is MNHEY and CDR2 SVGAGI. J gave up 7 bases and V 5 bases, and 3 bases lay outside the gene matches. CDR3 size: 12 residues. The CDR3 region is CASSAGTGGYTF. CDR3 DNA: TGTGCCAGCAGTGCCGGGACAGGTGGCTACACCTTC.

This sequence joins TRBV30 and TRBJ1-2, with unresolved D. The V end was cut by 0 bases, the J end by 2 bases, with 4 bases between. Germline CDR1 is GTSNPN and CDR2 is SVGIG (reference sequence). This CDR3 is 12 amino acids long. In nucleotides, the CDR3 is TGTGCCTGGAGTGTAAGCAACTATGGCTACACCTTC. Residues: CAWSVSNYGYTF.

As regards this clone: The junction differs from germline at one of its ends, possibly a read error. The chain has TRBV19 and TRBJ2-3; D gene unclear. CDR1 and CDR2 (germline): LNHDA, SQIVND (reference sequence). CDR3 size: 13 residues. CDR3 sequence: CASSLEYSDTQYF. The CDR3 DNA reads as TGTGCCAGTAGTCTAGAGTACTCAGATACGCAGTATTTT.

V and J are TRBV18 and TRBJ1-2, with 9 nucleotides matching TRBD1. The germline gives CDR1 KGHSH, CDR2 LQKENI. V shed 2 bases and J 6 bases; nucleotides not matched to a gene: 4. This CDR3 is built from 14 residues. CDR3 nucleotides: TGTGCCAGCTCACCAGGGACAGGGAACCATGGCTACACCTTC. It codes for CASSPGTGNHGYTF.

The chain is built from TRBV10-2 and TRBJ2-2; D remains ambiguous. The V gene's germline CDR1 is WSHSY and CDR2 SAAADI. CDR3 length: 20 amino acids. The V and J ends lost 0 bases and 0 bases respectively, with 20 bases between them. The CDR3 DNA is TGCGCCAGCAGTGAGTCTAACCTCCCCCCTCAGGCCGCGAACACCGGGGAGCTGTTTTTT. Amino acid sequence: CASSESNLPPQAANTGELFF.

The genes are TRBV18 and TRBJ1-5; a weak D match, TRBD1 (6 bases). The CDR3 contains 13 residues. Germline CDR1 reads KGHSH; CDR2 reads LQKENI. The ends were cut back, 9 bases at V and 3 bases at J, with 12 bases in the middle. Here the CDR3 DNA reads TGTGCCAGTACCAGGGGCCCCAATCAGCCCCAGCATTTT. As protein: CASTRGPNQPQHF.

V and J are TRBV29-1 and TRBJ2-5, with 7 bases lining up with TRBD2. J was trimmed by 2 bases and V by 7 bases; bases with no gene match: 7. The CDR3 spans 13 residues. From germline, CDR1 is SQVTM and CDR2 ANQGSEA. The CDR3, as DNA: TGCAGCGCTGGGAGGGGTACACAAGAGACCCAGTACTTC. Translated, it gives CSAGRGTQETQYF.

The chain carries TRBV23-1 and TRBJ1-5; the D gene is possibly TRBD1 (5 bases). TRBV23-1 is classed as an ORF, of uncertain function. V lost 3 bases to trimming and J lost 7 bases, with 10 bases between them. This CDR3 has 13 residues. For the CDR3, the DNA is TGCGCCAGCAGTCATAAGGACAAGCAGCCCCAGCATTTT. This sequence encodes CASSHKDKQPQHF.

V gene TRBV19 combines with J gene TRBJ1-5; D is uncertain. V gave up 7 bases and J gave up 6 bases, with 10 bases separating them. The CDR3 is 12 amino acids. The germline gives CDR1 LNHDA, CDR2 SQIVND (reference sequence). CDR3 coding DNA: TGTGCCAGTACCCGGACTGGTCAGCCCCAGCATTTT. It is translated as CASTRTGQPQHF. Based on the CDR3 plus reference TRBV19 and TRBJ1-5, the full variable domain is DGGITQSPKYLFRKEGQNVTLSCEQNLNHDAMYWYRQDPGQGLRLIYYSQIVNDFQKGDIAEGYSVSREKKESFPLTVTSAQKNPTAFYLCASTRTGQPQHFGDGTRLSIL.

The V gene is TRBV5-1, the J gene TRBJ1-1; perhaps TRBD1 as D (5 bases). From germline, CDR1 is SGHRS and CDR2 YFSETQ. There are 13 residues in the CDR3. Deletions cut 3 bases from V and 6 bases from J, with 12 bases between. The CDR3 region is CASSSPGISEAFF. The CDR3 DNA is TGCGCCAGCAGCTCCCCAGGGATATCTGAAGCTTTCTTT.

This chain links TRBV2 with TRBJ1-1; D remains unclear. Per the germline V gene, CDR1 is SNHLY and CDR2 is FYNNEI. This CDR3 region has 14 residues. Trimming took off 5 bases at V and 5 bases at J, with 15 bases between the two ends. The CDR3 sequence: CASSTEGRRTEAFF. Here the CDR3 DNA reads TGTGCCAGCAGTACGGAGGGAAGACGGACTGAAGCTTTCTTT.

This chain links TRBV4-2 with TRBJ2-7; possibly TRBD1 for D (6 bases). Trimming took off 4 bases at V and 4 bases at J, with 17 bases between the two ends. There are 15 residues in the CDR3. Germline values: CDR1 LGHNA, CDR2 YNFKEQ. Written as DNA, the CDR3 is TGTGCCAGCAGCCCGATTCTGGGAACAGGGTACGAGCAGTACTTC. This codes for CASSPILGTGYEQYF.

CDR3 in amino acids: CASSLPGQGEQLFF. CDR3 nucleotides: TGTGCCAGCAGCCTCCCGGGACAGGGGGAGCAACTGTTTTTT. The rearrangement uses TRBV5-6 and TRBJ1-4; TRBD1 matches 11 bases. CDR1 SGHDT and CDR2 YYEEEE come from the germline V gene. After removal of 4 bases from V and 12 bases from J, the junction contained 8 bases not matched to a gene. The length of the CDR3 is 14 residues.

Details on this clone: The same CDR3 arises from other DNA sequences in this sample as well. This chain uses TRBV7-3 with TRBJ1-2; 7 bases agree with TRBD1. Germline values: CDR1 SGHTA, CDR2 FQGTGA. The CDR3 is made up of 16 amino acids. As DNA, the CDR3 is TGTGCTAGCGGCGGTCAGGGGGAGAGCGGCCTATATGGCTACACCTTC. Translation gives CASGGQGESGLYGYTF.

The genes are TRBV13 and TRBJ2-7, with TRBD1 as a possible D gene (6 bases). Germline-derived CDR1 and CDR2 are PRHDT and FYEKMQ (reference sequence). V was shortened by 1 base and J by 1 base, with 14 bases between the two germline ends. The CDR3 has 16 amino acids. The CDR3 nucleotides are TGTGCCAGCAGCTTAGTCGGATCAGGGGAATCCTACGAGCAGTACTTC. Translated, it gives CASSLVGSGESYEQYF. The variable domain in full, completed from reference TRBV13 and TRBJ2-7, reads AAGVIQSPRHLIKEKRETATLKCYPIPRHDTVYWYQQGPGQDPQFLISFYEKMQSDKGSIPDRFSAQQFSDYHSELNMSSLELGDSALYFCASSLVGSGESYEQYFGPGTRLTVT.

The chain carries TRBV30 and TRBJ2-1, with D perhaps matching TRBD2 (6 bases). Trimming took 1 base from V and 1 from J, leaving 11 bases between them. Germline-derived CDR1 and CDR2 are GTSNPN and SVGIG (reference sequence). The CDR3 runs 15 residues. The CDR3 here is CAWSAASASYNEQFF. CDR3 sequence (DNA): TGTGCCTGGAGTGCGGCTAGCGCATCCTACAATGAGCAGTTCTTC.

The chain carries TRBV15 and TRBJ2-7; weak D call: TRBD1 (5 bases). The CDR3 is 16 residues long. V dropped 8 bases and J dropped 3 bases, with 23 bases sitting between them. Germline V gene data show CDR1 as LNHNV and CDR2 as YYDKDF (reference sequence). CDR3 in DNA: TGTGCCACCTCAGGGCACACAGGAATGAGATTCTACGAGCAGTACTTC. It yields the protein CATSGHTGMRFYEQYF. Based on the CDR3 plus reference TRBV15 and TRBJ2-7, the full variable domain is DAMVIQNPRYQVTQFGKPVTLSCSQTLNHNVMYWYQQKSSQAPKLLFHYYDKDFNNEADTPDNFQSRRPNTSFCFLDIRSPGLGDTAMYLCATSGHTGMRFYEQYFGPGTRLTVT.

V is TRBV27 and J is TRBJ1-1; 8 nucleotides match TRBD1. Germline V gene lookup returns CDR1 MNHEY and CDR2 SMNVEV (reference sequence). The CDR3 length is 15 residues. Trimming cost V 4 bases and J 1 base; bases outside gene matches: 5. Here the CDR3 reads CASSYRDRWNTEAFF. Written as DNA, the CDR3 is TGTGCCAGCAGTTACCGGGACAGGTGGAACACTGAAGCTTTCTTT.

The V call is TRBV7-9, the J call TRBJ2-7; tentatively, D is TRBD1 (6 bases). Germline assignment: CDR1 SEHNR and CDR2 FQNEAQ (reference sequence). The length of the CDR3 is 14 residues. Between the trimmed V and J ends, which lost 4 bases and 6 bases, there was a span of 16 bases. CDR3 residues: CASSSRDTHREQYF. In nucleotides, the CDR3 is TGTGCCAGCAGCTCCCGGGACACCCATCGCGAGCAGTACTTC.

The chain has TRBV6-5 and TRBJ2-2, with 9 bases identical to TRBD2. CDR1 is MNHEY, CDR2 SVGAGI, per germline. With 6 bases clipped from V and 0 bases from J, the junction kept 2 bases outside the gene matches. This CDR3 comprises 15 residues. Here the CDR3 reads CASSGLAPNTGELFF. The CDR3 nucleotides read TGTGCCAGCAGCGGACTAGCGCCGAACACCGGGGAGCTGTTTTTT.

The V call is TRBV10-2, the J call TRBJ1-6, with 9 bases identical to TRBD1. Trimming removed 6 bases from V and 5 bases from J; junction bases left unmatched: 8. The CDR3 consists of 16 residues. Germline lookup yields CDR1 WSHSY and CDR2 SAAADI. The CDR3 loop reads CASRAWTGDDNSPLHF. For the CDR3, the DNA is TGCGCCAGCAGGGCCTGGACAGGGGATGATAATTCACCCCTCCACTTT.